One and the same sample provided the 32 T cell receptor beta chains below, sequenced in a study of blood T cell repertoires in COVID-19. The assay was immunoSEQ multiplex PCR, and TCRdb's table has in-frame clones only and misses some. Of about 58,000 clones listed, over 90% are singletons. The specimen sequenced was peripheral blood. These receptors came from a man aged 45 to 65 with active COVID-19.

The chain carries TRBV4-1 and TRBJ2-7, with TRBD1 identical over 8 bases. Trimming cost V 0 bases and J 2 bases; bases outside gene matches: 12. From germline, CDR1 is MGHRA and CDR2 YSYEKL. The CDR3 is 18 residues long. CDR3 sequence: CASSQDLRYGQGPYEQYF. The CDR3 nucleotides read TGCGCCAGCAGCCAAGATCTACGGTACGGACAGGGACCCTACGAGCAGTACTTC.

The V gene is TRBV6-2 or TRBV6-3, the J gene TRBJ1-5; 8 bases line up with TRBD1. Looked up from germline, CDR1 is MNHEY and CDR2 is SVGEGT. CDR3 length: 19 amino acids. V lost 2 bases and J lost 3; bases outside the gene matches: 15. CDR3 coding DNA: TGTGCCAGCAGTTACCGGACAGGGAAGACGACAATCTACAATCAGCCCCAGCATTTT. It is translated as CASSYRTGKTTIYNQPQHF.

The CDR3 DNA reads as TGTGCCAGCAGCGCGGGACTCTACTACGAGCAGTACTTC. Translated: CASSAGLYYEQYF. J is TRBJ2-7 and V is TRBV7-9; D possibly corresponds to TRBD2 (6 bases). V was clipped by 5 bases and J by 3 bases, with 11 bases between them. The CDR3 has 13 residues. In germline, CDR1 is SEHNR, CDR2 FQNEAQ (reference sequence).

The chain links TRBV3-1 (or the pseudogene TRBV3-2) to TRBJ2-2, with TRBD2 matching 9 bases. This CDR3 is 16 amino acids long. Germline V gene sequence: CDR1 LGHDT, CDR2 YNNKEL (reference sequence). V lost 7 bases to trimming and J lost 9 bases; unmatched junction nucleotides: 15. The CDR3 region is CASNKRTGGRARELFF. CDR3 DNA: TGTGCCAGCAATAAACGGACTGGCGGGAGGGCCAGGGAGCTGTTTTTT.

This chain joins TRBV6-6 and TRBJ2-7; 7 nucleotides agree with TRBD1. CDR1 MNHNY and CDR2 SVGAGI come from the germline V gene (reference sequence). The CDR3 extends over 15 amino acids. V lost 6 bases, J lost 6 bases, and 14 bases stayed unmatched. CDR3 region: CASSLPGTDRIEQYF. The CDR3, as DNA: TGTGCCAGCAGCCTCCCCGGGACAGATAGGATCGAGCAGTACTTC.

In its sample, this clone was seen once. The chain carries TRBV18 and TRBJ2-2, with TRBD1 identical over 10 bases. The ends lost 2 bases at V and 4 bases at J; junction bases unmatched: 1. The CDR3 consists of 15 residues. In germline, CDR1 is KGHSH, CDR2 LQKENI. The CDR3 DNA reads as TGTGCCAGCTCACCAGGGACAGGGGTCACCGGGGAGCTGTTTTTT. Its protein product is CASSPGTGVTGELFF.

The rearrangement uses TRBV9 and TRBJ2-3; unclear D gene. Per germline, CDR1 SGDLS and CDR2 YYNGEE. This CDR3 has 13 amino acids. V gave up 4 bases and J gave up 2 bases, with 8 bases separating them. CDR3 bases: TGTGCCAGCAGCCGTGAGTTCACAGATACGCAGTATTTT. As protein: CASSREFTDTQYF.

This chain links TRBV19 with TRBJ2-7; 12 bases map to TRBD1. The ends lost 6 bases at V and 7 bases at J; junction bases unmatched: 10. This CDR3 comprises 15 residues. CDR1 LNHDA and CDR2 SQIVND come from the germline V gene (reference sequence). The chain's CDR3 is CASSLRGQGAREQYF. Here the CDR3 DNA reads TGTGCCAGTAGCCTTCGGGGACAGGGGGCCCGGGAGCAGTACTTC.

The rearrangement uses TRBV3-1 (or the pseudogene TRBV3-2) and TRBJ1-1; TRBD1 might be the D (6 bases). Per the germline V gene, CDR1 is LGHDT and CDR2 is YNNKEL (reference sequence). This CDR3 comprises 17 residues. Trimming left V 0 bases short and J 1 base short, with 15 bases between. CDR3 sequence reads: CASSQDRRLGANTEAFF. The CDR3 coding sequence is TGTGCCAGCAGCCAAGATCGACGGTTGGGGGCGAACACTGAAGCTTTCTTT.

The CDR3 protein is CASSLLQAGKETQYF. DNA for the CDR3: TGTGCCAGCAGCCTCCTTCAAGCGGGGAAAGAGACCCAGTACTTC. V is TRBV14 and J is TRBJ2-5; 7 bases line up with TRBD2. The J segment lost 3 bases and the V segment lost 4 bases, leaving 8 bases of the junction unmatched. This CDR3 is built from 15 residues. The germline V gene has CDR1 SGHDN and CDR2 FVKESK.

The V and J genes are TRBV5-4 and TRBJ2-5, with 11 positions matching TRBD2. CDR1 is SGHNT and CDR2 is YYREEE in the germline V gene (reference sequence). Trimming cost V 5 bases and J 5 bases; bases outside gene matches: 8. CDR3 length: 15 amino acids. CDR3 nucleotide sequence: TGTGCCAGCAGTTTTACTAGCGGGAGTTCTGAGACCCAGTACTTC. Translated: CASSFTSGSSETQYF.

The rearrangement uses TRBV12-5 and TRBJ2-3; the D gene is possibly TRBD2 (6 bases). Germline-derived CDR1 and CDR2 are LGHNT and FRNRAP. The CDR3 has 13 amino acids. The V gene lost 1 base and the J gene lost 6 bases, with 8 bases spanning the gap. CDR3 in DNA: TGTGCTAGTGGTTTGGGGGGGAGGGATACGCAGTATTTT. Protein: CASGLGGRDTQYF. Filled out from reference TRBV12-5 and TRBJ2-3, the complete variable domain reads DARVTQTPRHKVTEMGQEVTMRCQPILGHNTVFWYRQTMMQGLELLAYFRNRAPLDDSGMPKDRFSAEMPDATLATLKIQPSEPRDSAVYFCASGLGGRDTQYFGPGTRLTVL.

The chain couples TRBV28 to TRBJ2-5; 8 bases are a match to TRBD2. The CDR3 has 14 residues. J was trimmed by 5 bases and V by 4 bases; bases with no gene match: 6. Germline values: CDR1 MDHEN, CDR2 SYDVKM. CDR3 in amino acids: CASSSAGAVETQYF. Written as DNA, the CDR3 is TGTGCCAGCAGTTCAGCGGGAGCGGTGGAGACCCAGTACTTC.

This chain uses TRBV3-1 (or the pseudogene TRBV3-2) with TRBJ2-2, with TRBD1 matching over 7 bases. This CDR3 has 16 amino acids. CDR1 and CDR2 (germline): LGHDT, YNNKEL (reference sequence). The junction had 12 bases not matched to a gene; V was cut back by 7 bases and J by 4 bases. CDR3 DNA: TGTGCCAGCAAGCTGGGAGAGGGGGCGATCACCGGGGAGCTGTTTTTT. Protein product: CASKLGEGAITGELFF.

This chain connects TRBV5-4 to TRBJ2-1, with TRBD2 as a possible D gene (5 bases). This CDR3 is built from 16 residues. Trimming took 0 bases from V and 1 from J, leaving 11 bases between them. The germline V gene encodes CDR1 SGHNT and CDR2 YYREEE (reference sequence). The CDR3 DNA reads TGTGCCAGCAGCTTGGACGAGAGGGCATCCTACAATGAGCAGTTCTTC. This sequence encodes CASSLDERASYNEQFF.

This clone was observed once. The genes are TRBV25-1 and TRBJ1-5; 9 bases map to TRBD1. Germline CDR1 reads MGHDK; CDR2 reads SYGVNS. The CDR3 has 15 residues. The CDR3 bases are TGTGCTGGACAGGGGTACGGTATGGGCAATCAGCCCCAGCATTTT. This encodes CAGQGYGMGNQPQHF.

V is TRBV6-6 and J is TRBJ2-1; D ambiguous. The CDR3 extends over 14 amino acids. The germline V and J ends were trimmed by 7 bases and 0 bases, with 10 bases remaining between them. Looked up from germline, CDR1 is MNHNY and CDR2 is SVGAGI (reference sequence). The CDR3 loop reads CASIPTGSYNEQFF. The DNA for the CDR3 is TGTGCCAGCATCCCCACCGGCTCCTACAATGAGCAGTTCTTC.

The chain has TRBV6-4 and TRBJ2-5, with 7 bases fitting TRBD1. Trimming at V came to 0 bases and at J to 0 bases, leaving 7 bases not matched to a gene. Germline V CDR1 and CDR2: MRHNA, SNTAGT. This CDR3 spans 17 amino acids. The CDR3 loop reads CASSDSWLGQYQETQYF. The CDR3 nucleotides read TGTGCCAGCAGTGACTCCTGGTTGGGACAGTACCAAGAGACCCAGTACTTC.

The chain is built from TRBV19 and TRBJ1-2; D might be TRBD1 (6 bases). V was shortened by 1 base and J by 2 bases, with 11 bases between the two germline ends. Germline values: CDR1 LNHDA, CDR2 SQIVND (reference sequence). The CDR3 covers 15 residues. The CDR3 bases are TGTGCCAGTAGTATAGGGGGAACAGGGAACTATGGCTACACCTTC. Translation: CASSIGGTGNYGYTF.

This sequence joins TRBV25-1 and TRBJ2-7; possible D gene TRBD2, 6 bases. The V gene's germline CDR1 is MGHDK and CDR2 SYGVNS. This CDR3 contains 15 residues. V lost 4 bases and J 7 bases, leaving 20 bases between the germline ends. CDR3 loop: CASSAPGGGVREQYF. The CDR3 DNA follows: TGTGCCAGCAGTGCCCCCGGAGGCGGGGTGCGGGAGCAGTACTTC.

The rearrangement links TRBV6-5 to TRBJ1-2; D possibly corresponds to TRBD1 (6 bases). Trimming took 5 bases from V and 5 from J, leaving 18 bases between them. CDR3 length: 15 residues. CDR1 and CDR2 (germline): MNHEY, SVGAGI. This CDR3 is CASSPSQGTIYGYTF. CDR3 in DNA: TGTGCCAGCAGTCCCTCACAGGGTACGATTTATGGCTACACCTTC.

The J gene is TRBJ2-7, the V gene TRBV27; D unclear. Trimming removed 2 bases from V and 3 bases from J, with 8 bases in between. The CDR3 runs to 13 residues. Germline CDR1 and CDR2: MNHEY and SMNVEV (reference sequence). The CDR3 coding sequence is TGTGCCAGCAGTTTACAGGTCAACTACGAGCAGTACTTC. Translation gives CASSLQVNYEQYF.

V usage is TRBV11-2 and J usage is TRBJ2-2; 7 bases line up with TRBD2. From germline, CDR1 is SGHAT and CDR2 FQNNGV. The CDR3 runs 14 residues. Trimming removed 9 bases from V and 7 bases from J; junction bases left unmatched: 11. The chain's CDR3 is CASMVAGVDGELFF. CDR3 in DNA: TGTGCCAGTATGGTAGCGGGTGTTGACGGGGAGCTGTTTTTT.

This chain connects TRBV5-4 to TRBJ2-7; TRBD1 is a possible D gene (6 bases). The CDR3 runs 15 residues. Trimming stripped 4 bases from V and 3 bases from J, with 17 bases between. Per the germline V gene, CDR1 is SGHNT and CDR2 is YYREEE (reference sequence). The DNA of the CDR3 is TGTGCCAGCAGCCCCTCAACGGACAGAGTCTACGAGCAGTACTTC. Its protein product is CASSPSTDRVYEQYF.

The chain has TRBV14 and TRBJ2-7, with D possibly matching TRBD2 (6 bases). This CDR3 has 13 residues. V was pared by 3 bases and J by 3 bases, with 9 bases between. CDR1 is SGHDN and CDR2 is FVKESK in the germline V gene. CDR3 DNA sequence: TGTGCCAGCAGCCAGACGGGACTCTACGAGCAGTACTTC. This gives the protein CASSQTGLYEQYF.

The V gene is TRBV7-8, the J gene TRBJ2-7; D is ambiguous. The germline gives CDR1 SGHVS, CDR2 FQNEAQ. The CDR3 consists of 13 residues. Trimming removed 5 bases from V and 3 bases from J, with 11 bases in between. DNA for the CDR3: TGTGCCAGCAGCCCCGGCCAGGTCTACGAGCAGTACTTC. This sequence encodes CASSPGQVYEQYF.

This chain uses TRBV7-3 with TRBJ2-1; 7 bases map to TRBD2. V was pared by 5 bases and J by 4 bases, with 11 bases of the junction left unmatched. Germline CDR1 reads SGHTA; CDR2 reads FQGTGA. The CDR3 contains 16 residues. CDR3 sequence: CASSPVGGLPYNEQFF. The CDR3 DNA sequence: TGTGCCAGCAGCCCGGTGGGGGGGTTGCCTTACAATGAGCAGTTCTTC.

The rearrangement links TRBV19 to TRBJ2-7, with D possibly being TRBD1 (6 bases). The CDR3 runs to 12 residues. V was trimmed by 9 bases and J by 9 bases, leaving 18 bases between them. Germline V gene sequence: CDR1 LNHDA, CDR2 SQIVND (reference sequence). This CDR3 is CASSSRGTGQYF. Written as DNA, the CDR3 is TGTGCCAGCTCCTCCAGGGGTACGGGGCAGTACTTC.

In DNA form, the CDR3 reads TGTGCCAGCAGCGTCGTCCGGGGGGGGCCTGGTGATACGCAGTATTTT. Residues: CASSVVRGGPGDTQYF. The genes are TRBV7-2 and TRBJ2-3; 8 nucleotides align to TRBD2. The V gene's germline CDR1 is SGHTA and CDR2 FQGNSA. Germline trimming cut 5 bases from V and 6 bases from J; bases unmatched to any gene: 13. The CDR3 length is 16 residues.

The chain employs TRBV5-1 and TRBJ2-1; possible D gene TRBD2, 5 bases. V lost 6 bases to trimming and J lost 4 bases, with 14 bases between them. CDR1 and CDR2 from the germline V gene are SGHRS and YFSETQ. The CDR3 has 14 residues. Here the CDR3 reads CASKAVDYYNEQFF. The CDR3 coding sequence is TGCGCCAGCAAAGCGGTCGACTATTACAATGAGCAGTTCTTC. The variable domain in full, completed from reference TRBV5-1 and TRBJ2-1, reads KAGVTQTPRYLIKTRGQQVTLSCSPISGHRSVSWYQQTPGQGLQFLFEYFSETQRNKGNFPGRFSGRQFSNSRSEMNVSTLELGDSALYLCASKAVDYYNEQFFGPGTRLTVL.

V and J are TRBV6-4 and TRBJ2-1, with 7 bases lining up with TRBD2. Germline V gives CDR1 MRHNA, CDR2 SNTAGT. V lost 3 bases to trimming and J lost 2 bases; unmatched junction nucleotides: 4. The CDR3 extends over 15 amino acids. As DNA, the CDR3 is TGTGCCAGCAGTGAAGGTGGGGGGGCCTACAATGAGCAGTTCTTC. Its translation is CASSEGGGAYNEQFF.

This clone was seen only a few times. J is TRBJ1-6 and V is TRBV30; 7 nucleotides align to TRBD1. From germline, CDR1 is GTSNPN and CDR2 SVGIG (reference sequence). This CDR3 has 15 residues. V trimming: 3 bases; J trimming: 1 base; junction bases outside the gene matches: 3. CDR3 loop: CAWSVRGSYNSPLHF. In DNA form, the CDR3 reads TGTGCCTGGAGCGTCAGGGGGTCCTATAATTCACCCCTCCACTTT.